The 26 T cell receptor beta chains presented below share a single source sample, sequenced in a study of blood T cell repertoires in COVID-19. Assay used: immunoSEQ multiplex PCR; TCRdb lists only in-frame clones, some missing. The sample includes fewer than 500,000 clones, around 87% of them seen just once. Sequenced: PBMCs or T cells enriched from blood (not recorded which). These receptors all stem from a woman aged 25-40 years with acute COVID-19.

The rearrangement joins TRBV15 to TRBJ1-2; possible D gene TRBD1, 5 bases. V gave up 4 bases and J gave up 6 bases, with 12 bases separating them. The germline gives CDR1 LNHNV, CDR2 YYDKDF (reference sequence). This CDR3 is built from 13 residues. CDR3 nucleotide sequence: TGTGCCACCAGCATACGGGAGACAGATGGCTACACCTTC. Encoded protein: CATSIRETDGYTF.

This clone has a handful of counts. CDR3 nucleotide sequence: TGTGCCAGCAGTCGGACAGTATCGATAGGAGGCTACACCTTC. Its protein product is CASSRTVSIGGYTF. The gene calls are TRBV2 and TRBJ1-2, with D perhaps matching TRBD1 (6 bases). V shed 5 bases and J shed 8 bases, with 18 bases lying between them. The CDR3 length is 14 residues. Germline lookup yields CDR1 SNHLY and CDR2 FYNNEI.

The CDR3 DNA follows: TGTGCCTGGACCCGACGGGACATGAACACTGAAGCTTTCTTT. Translation: CAWTRRDMNTEAFF. The J gene is TRBJ1-1, the V gene TRBV30; perhaps TRBD1 as D (6 bases). CDR1 and CDR2 (germline): GTSNPN, SVGIG (reference sequence). Trimming removed 4 bases at V and 0 bases at J, with 12 bases between. This CDR3 is built from 14 residues.

The chain employs TRBV27 and TRBJ2-5, with 8 bases matching TRBD2. The V gene's germline CDR1 is MNHEY and CDR2 SMNVEV (reference sequence). Losses at the gene ends were 0 bases for V and 0 bases for J; bases not matched to a gene: 0. The CDR3 length is 15 residues. CDR3 sequence (DNA): TGTGCCAGCAGTTTATCTAGCGGGGACCAAGAGACCCAGTACTTC. It encodes CASSLSSGDQETQYF.

The chain couples TRBV30 to TRBJ1-1, with 7 positions matching TRBD1. This CDR3 has 13 amino acids. CDR1 GTSNPN and CDR2 SVGIG come from the germline V gene (reference sequence). Trimming took 3 bases from V and 7 from J; bases not matched to a gene: 8. The CDR3 region is CAWSAQGGFEAFF. In nucleotides, the CDR3 is TGTGCCTGGAGCGCCCAGGGGGGCTTTGAAGCTTTCTTT.

The rearrangement uses TRBV5-1 and TRBJ1-3, with 8 bases that match TRBD1. The CDR3 contains 18 residues. Germline CDR1 SGHRS, CDR2 YFSETQ. Trimming cost V 0 bases and J 0 bases; bases outside gene matches: 8. CDR3 DNA sequence: TGCGCCAGCAGCTTGGGGGACAGGAATGGGTACTCTGGAAACACCATATATTTT. Translation: CASSLGDRNGYSGNTIYF. Using reference TRBV5-1 and TRBJ1-3 for the parts outside the CDR3, the full variable domain is KAGVTQTPRYLIKTRGQQVTLSCSPISGHRSVSWYQQTPGQGLQFLFEYFSETQRNKGNFPGRFSGRQFSNSRSEMNVSTLELGDSALYLCASSLGDRNGYSGNTIYFGEGSWLTVV.

This chain connects TRBV30 to TRBJ1-2; D uncertain. V lost 6 bases, J lost 2 bases, and 10 bases lay in between. The CDR3 is made up of 12 amino acids. The germline V gene encodes CDR1 GTSNPN and CDR2 SVGIG (reference sequence). CDR3 amino acids: CACTGSNYGYTF. The CDR3 DNA follows: TGTGCCTGCACCGGGTCAAACTATGGCTACACCTTC. The entire variable domain, with the rest obtained from reference TRBV30 and TRBJ1-2, is as follows: SQTIHQWPATLVQPVGSPLSLECTVEGTSNPNLYWYRQAAGRGLQLLFYSVGIGQISSEVPQNLSASRPQDRQFILSSKKLLLSDSGFYLCACTGSNYGYTFGSGTRLTVV.

The chain joins TRBV6-5 to TRBJ2-7; 9 bases match TRBD1. Trimming at V came to 2 bases and at J to 2 bases, leaving 7 bases not matched to a gene. The CDR3 sequence is 16 residues long. Per germline, CDR1 MNHEY and CDR2 SVGAGI. The CDR3: CASSYLWTGEPYEQYF. The CDR3 region has the DNA TGTGCCAGCAGTTACCTCTGGACAGGGGAACCCTACGAGCAGTACTTC.

This chain connects TRBV5-6 to TRBJ1-6; D is undetermined. This CDR3 has 16 residues. V was trimmed by 0 bases and J by 3 bases, leaving 10 bases between them. Looked up from germline, CDR1 is SGHDT and CDR2 is YYEEEE. The CDR3 here is CASSLGMAGYNSPLHF. For the CDR3, the DNA is TGTGCCAGCAGCTTGGGTATGGCAGGCTATAATTCACCCCTCCACTTT.

The J gene is TRBJ1-1, the V gene TRBV24-1; D remains ambiguous. Germline CDR1 reads KGHDR; CDR2 reads SFDVKD. The V end was cut by 3 bases, the J end by 0 bases, with 10 bases between. CDR3 length equals 15 residues. The CDR3 DNA follows: TGTGCCACCAGTGATAGGTTGCGGTTGAACACTGAAGCTTTCTTT. Protein product: CATSDRLRLNTEAFF.

V gene TRBV5-4 combines with J gene TRBJ1-1, with D maybe TRBD1 (5 bases). The V end was cut by 2 bases, the J end by 6 bases, with 17 bases between. The CDR3 has 15 residues. Germline V lookup: CDR1 SGHNT, CDR2 YYREEE (reference sequence). The CDR3 loop is CASSFLGGSRAEAFF. As DNA, the CDR3 is TGTGCCAGCAGCTTCTTGGGGGGGAGCCGGGCTGAAGCTTTCTTT.

V usage is TRBV9 and J usage is TRBJ1-5; D ambiguous. The CDR3 runs 13 residues. V gave up 3 bases and J gave up 8 bases, with 12 bases separating them. The germline V gene has CDR1 SGDLS and CDR2 YYNGEE. CDR3 amino acids: CASSGTPGEPQHF. CDR3 coding DNA: TGTGCCAGCAGCGGGACCCCCGGGGAGCCCCAGCATTTT.

This chain uses TRBV11-2 with TRBJ2-3; possible D gene TRBD2, 6 bases. The CDR3 spans 15 residues. Trimming took off 3 bases at V and 5 bases at J, with 15 bases between the two ends. From germline, CDR1 is SGHAT and CDR2 FQNNGV. The CDR3 reads CASSLIGVAVDTQYF. The CDR3 DNA sequence: TGTGCCAGCAGCTTGATTGGGGTAGCGGTAGATACGCAGTATTTT.

The V gene is TRBV6-2 or TRBV6-3, the J gene TRBJ1-5; D not resolved. The CDR3 runs to 15 residues. Trimming took off 4 bases at V and 1 base at J, with 11 bases between the two ends. Germline V gene lookup returns CDR1 MNHEY and CDR2 SVGEGT. CDR3 residues: CASSSSGVSNQPQHF. CDR3 nucleotide sequence: TGTGCCAGCAGTTCCAGCGGGGTGAGCAATCAGCCCCAGCATTTT.

The V and J genes are TRBV5-1 and TRBJ1-6; tentative D call: TRBD1 (5 bases). The V end was cut by 6 bases, the J end by 7 bases, with 14 bases between. The CDR3 loop spans 14 amino acids. CDR1 and CDR2 from the germline V gene are SGHRS and YFSETQ. CDR3 bases: TGCGCCAGCACTGACGGTGGGGGGAATTCACCCCTCCACTTT. Amino acids: CASTDGGGNSPLHF.

This chain connects TRBV19 to TRBJ2-1, with D possibly being TRBD2 (5 bases). From germline, CDR1 is LNHDA and CDR2 SQIVND (reference sequence). The V gene lost 5 bases and the J gene lost 0 bases, with 8 bases spanning the gap. The CDR3 is made up of 14 amino acids. The CDR3 spells CASSRESSYNEQFF. The CDR3 bases are TGTGCCAGTAGTCGGGAAAGCTCCTACAATGAGCAGTTCTTC.

There are a few counts of this clone. V is TRBV12-3 or TRBV12-4 and J is TRBJ1-2, with TRBD1 matching over 10 bases. The V gene end was trimmed by 4 bases and the J gene end by 13 bases; junction bases not matched to a gene: 9. This CDR3 has 13 amino acids. CDR3 protein: CASSSGQGMAGTF. In nucleotides, the CDR3 is TGTGCCAGCAGTTCGGGACAGGGGATGGCTGGCACCTTC.

CDR3 region: CASSGREGLSGYTF. In nucleotides, the CDR3 is TGTGCCAGCAGCGGCCGTGAGGGTTTAAGTGGCTACACCTTC. The chain employs TRBV3-1 (or the pseudogene TRBV3-2) and TRBJ1-2; the D is unclear. CDR3 size: 14 residues. Trimming stripped 5 bases from V and 7 bases from J, with 17 bases between. Germline values: CDR1 LGHDT, CDR2 YNNKEL (reference sequence).

V usage is TRBV13 and J usage is TRBJ1-2; no clear D. Trimming removed 5 bases at V and 6 bases at J, with 7 bases between. The CDR3 is 11 amino acids. Germline-derived CDR1 and CDR2 are PRHDT and FYEKMQ (reference sequence). The CDR3 region is CASSAGNGYTF. DNA for the CDR3: TGTGCCAGCAGCGCAGGCAATGGCTACACCTTC.

V usage is TRBV29-1 and J usage is TRBJ2-4, with D possibly matching TRBD1 (5 bases). CDR1 is SQVTM and CDR2 is ANQGSEA in the germline V gene. The CDR3 sequence is 13 residues long. The V and J ends lost 6 bases and 0 bases respectively, with 9 bases between them. CDR3 amino acids: CSVRQLAKNIQYF. CDR3 nucleotides: TGCAGCGTGAGACAGCTAGCCAAAAACATTCAGTACTTC. Supplemented by reference TRBV29-1 and TRBJ2-4, the full variable domain reads SAVISQKPSRDICQRGTSLTIQCQVDSQVTMMFWYRQQPGQSLTLIATANQGSEATYESGFVIDKFPISRPNLTFSTLTVSNMSPEDSSIYLCSVRQLAKNIQYFGAGTRLSVL.

This CDR3 reads CASSVSGGDEKLFF. The CDR3 nucleotides are TGTGCCAGCAGCGTATCCGGGGGGGATGAAAAACTGTTTTTT. The chain carries TRBV9 and TRBJ1-4, with a tentative D call TRBD1 (5 bases). The CDR3 length is 14 residues. The V end was cut by 1 base, the J end by 6 bases, with 10 bases between. Germline V CDR1 and CDR2: SGDLS, YYNGEE. Drawing the rest from reference TRBV9 and TRBJ1-4, the complete variable domain is DSGVTQTPKHLITATGQRVTLRCSPRSGDLSVYWYQQSLDQGLQFLIQYYNGEERAKGNILERFSAQQFPDLHSELNLSSLELGDSALYFCASSVSGGDEKLFFGSGTQLSVL.

This sequence joins TRBV30 and TRBJ1-5; possible D gene TRBD1, 6 bases. Trimming pared 3 bases from V and 3 bases from J, leaving 12 bases between. The CDR3 runs 14 residues. The germline gives CDR1 GTSNPN, CDR2 SVGIG (reference sequence). The CDR3 sequence: CAWSKRTDNQPQHF. For the CDR3, the DNA is TGTGCCTGGAGCAAACGGACAGACAATCAGCCCCAGCATTTT.

The chain has TRBV6-5 and TRBJ1-5, with D possibly matching TRBD1 (5 bases). The CDR3 totals 15 residues. The V gene's germline CDR1 is MNHEY and CDR2 SVGAGI. V lost 8 bases to trimming and J lost 6 bases, with 20 bases between them. The DNA of the CDR3 is TGTGCCAGCCTTTCCGGGTTTGGGGCGAGTCAGCCCCAGCATTTT. As protein: CASLSGFGASQPQHF.

J is TRBJ2-2 and V is TRBV27; 9 bases map to TRBD1. V trimming: 5 bases; J trimming: 0 bases; junction bases outside the gene matches: 4. CDR3 length: 16 residues. Looked up from germline, CDR1 is MNHEY and CDR2 is SMNVEV (reference sequence). This chain's CDR3 is CASSIYRGPNTGELFF. The CDR3 DNA sequence: TGTGCCAGCAGTATCTACAGGGGGCCGAACACCGGGGAGCTGTTTTTT.

CDR3 region: CASSLGQGSLNEKLFF. The CDR3 nucleotides are TGTGCCAGCAGTTTAGGACAGGGGAGCCTTAATGAAAAACTGTTTTTT. The rearrangement uses TRBV27 and TRBJ1-4; 9 bases line up with TRBD1. V gave up 2 bases and J gave up 4 bases; unmatched junction bases: 5. CDR1 MNHEY and CDR2 SMNVEV come from the germline V gene (reference sequence). The CDR3 length is 16 residues.

J is TRBJ2-1 and V is TRBV7-2; 7 bases are a match to TRBD1. CDR3 length equals 17 residues. Germline CDR1 SGHTA, CDR2 FQGNSA. V trimming: 5 bases; J trimming: 6 bases; junction bases outside the gene matches: 16. In DNA form, the CDR3 reads TGTGCCAGCAGCCCTCCGAGAGGGGGCGAGCATAGCAATGAGCAGTTCTTC. Its translation is CASSPPRGGEHSNEQFF.